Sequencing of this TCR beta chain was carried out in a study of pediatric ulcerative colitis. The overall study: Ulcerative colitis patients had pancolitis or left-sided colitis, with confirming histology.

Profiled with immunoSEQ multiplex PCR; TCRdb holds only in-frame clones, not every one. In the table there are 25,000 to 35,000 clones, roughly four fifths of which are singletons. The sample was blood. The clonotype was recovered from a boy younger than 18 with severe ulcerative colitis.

The CDR3 nucleotides read TGTGCCAGTAGCAGAGGGACCTACCTACTCGGGGGCTACACCTTC. Translated: CASSRGTYLLGGYTF. The rearrangement uses TRBV19 and TRBJ1-2, with D possibly matching TRBD1 (5 bases). This CDR3 is built from 15 residues. Trimming pared 6 bases from V and 8 bases from J, leaving 22 bases between. Germline CDR1 LNHDA, CDR2 SQIVND (reference sequence). Using reference TRBV19 and TRBJ1-2 for the parts outside the CDR3, the full variable domain is DGGITQSPKYLFRKEGQNVTLSCEQNLNHDAMYWYRQDPGQGLRLIYYSQIVNDFQKGDIAEGYSVSREKKESFPLTVTSAQKNPTAFYLCASSRGTYLLGGYTFGSGTRLTVV.